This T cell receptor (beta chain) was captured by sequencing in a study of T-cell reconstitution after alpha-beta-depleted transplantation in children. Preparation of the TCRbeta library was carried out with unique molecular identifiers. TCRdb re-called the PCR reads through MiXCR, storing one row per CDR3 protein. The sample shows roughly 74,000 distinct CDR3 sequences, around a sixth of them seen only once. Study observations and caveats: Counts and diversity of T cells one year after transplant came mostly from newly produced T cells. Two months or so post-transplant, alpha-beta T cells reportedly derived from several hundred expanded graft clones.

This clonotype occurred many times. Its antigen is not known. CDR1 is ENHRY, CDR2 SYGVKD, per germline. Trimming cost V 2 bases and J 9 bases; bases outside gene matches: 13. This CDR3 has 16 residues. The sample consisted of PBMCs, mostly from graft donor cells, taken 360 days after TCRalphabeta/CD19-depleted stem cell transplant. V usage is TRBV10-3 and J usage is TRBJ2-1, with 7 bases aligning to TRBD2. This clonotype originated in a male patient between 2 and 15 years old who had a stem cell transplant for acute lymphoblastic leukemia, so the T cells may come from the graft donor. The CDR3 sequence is CAISEGGNLPGGEQFF. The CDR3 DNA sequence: TGTGCCATCAGTGAGGGCGGGAACCTCCCGGGGGGTGAGCAGTTCTTC.